This entry features one TCR beta chain sequence. This CDR3 is 14 amino acids long. The V and J ends lost 0 bases and 5 bases respectively, with 11 bases between them. Germline V gives CDR1 LGHNA, CDR2 YNFKEQ. The record originates from a study of T cell changes during pregnancy in multiple sclerosis. Measured with immunoSEQ multiplex PCR; TCRdb has only the in-frame clones, and not every one. Among some 69,000 clones listed, roughly 91% were seen once. This receptor was identified in a female donor in good health, enrolled as a control in a pregnancy study. Sequenced here: peripheral blood, sampled in the second trimester of pregnancy. The V call is TRBV4-2, the J call TRBJ2-7; no clear D gene. CDR3 in amino acids: CASSQDNEENEQYF. The CDR3 coding sequence is TGTGCCAGCAGCCAAGATAACGAGGAGAACGAGCAGTACTTC.